Listed here is a single T cell receptor beta chain. Its antigen remains unidentified. The data stem from a study of T cell responses to AZD1222 COVID-19 vaccine. Study-level findings and limits: Sampling captured repertoires only after the peak T cell response. CD4 TCRs linked to vaccination spanned spike, dominating at 160-218 and 743-854. Donors were largely white British and mainly female; clonal diversity was possibly underestimated.

Unmatched junction bases numbered 12, after V lost 5 bases and J lost 6 bases. The germline gives CDR1 SGHVS, CDR2 FQNEAQ. The CDR3 is 15 residues long. Data came from immunoSEQ multiplex PCR; TCRdb stores just in-frame clones and leaves some out. The profile shows tens of thousands of clones, roughly 90% of them singletons. The sequence came from an adult in good health. The V and J genes are TRBV7-8 and TRBJ2-7; TRBD2 agrees at 8 bases. Sequencing was performed on peripheral blood, taken on day 0 of AZD1222 vaccination. The CDR3 sequence: CASSPSSGLAGEQYF. The CDR3 DNA is TGTGCCAGCAGCCCTAGTTCGGGGCTAGCGGGCGAGCAGTACTTC.